This T cell receptor beta chain was observed in a study of T cell clusters in autoimmune cytopenias. Considering frequency, this clonotype is medium-sized (0.01 to 0.1%). TRB amplification used around 270 ng of peripheral blood genomic DNA. One tube held mixed TRB-A and TRB-B primer pools for touch-down PCR. TCRdb reprocessed the multiplex PCR reads and reports one entry per CDR3 protein, with no DNA. The sample table includes thousands of distinct CDR3 sequences. The CDR3 contains 16 residues. Germline assignment: CDR1 MNHEY and CDR2 SVGAGI. The sample was also linked to a second study, of T cell repertoires in aging, cancer and after chemotherapy.

This receptor was identified in a human donor in good health. The gene calls are TRBV6-5 and TRBJ2-7; TCRdb's assignment of TRBD2 cannot be checked, as there is no DNA. Sequenced: peripheral blood. This chain's CDR3 is CASSYKVASSFYEQYF.